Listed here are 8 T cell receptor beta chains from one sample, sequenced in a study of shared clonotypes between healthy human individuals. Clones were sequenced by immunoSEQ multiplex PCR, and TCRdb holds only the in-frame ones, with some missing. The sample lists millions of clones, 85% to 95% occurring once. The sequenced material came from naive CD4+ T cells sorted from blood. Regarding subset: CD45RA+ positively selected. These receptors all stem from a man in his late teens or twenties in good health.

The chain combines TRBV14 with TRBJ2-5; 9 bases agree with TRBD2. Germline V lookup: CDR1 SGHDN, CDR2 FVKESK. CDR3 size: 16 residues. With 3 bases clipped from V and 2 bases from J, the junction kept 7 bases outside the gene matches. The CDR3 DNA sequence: TGTGCCAGCAGCCAGGAGGATCTAGCGGGGCAAGAGACCCAGTACTTC. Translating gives CASSQEDLAGQETQYF.

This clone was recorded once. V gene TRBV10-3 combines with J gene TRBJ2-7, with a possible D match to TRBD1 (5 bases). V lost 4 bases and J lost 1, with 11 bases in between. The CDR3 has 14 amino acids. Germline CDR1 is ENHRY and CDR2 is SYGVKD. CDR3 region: CAISGDSLSYEQYF. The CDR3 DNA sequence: TGTGCCATCAGTGGCGACAGCCTATCCTACGAGCAGTACTTC.

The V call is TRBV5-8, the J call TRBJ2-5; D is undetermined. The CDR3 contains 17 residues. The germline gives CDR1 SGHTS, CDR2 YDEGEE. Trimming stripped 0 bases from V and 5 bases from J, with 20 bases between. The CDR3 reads CASSLGINAAGRETQYF. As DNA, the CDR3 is TGTGCCAGCAGCTTGGGCATCAACGCGGCAGGTCGGGAGACCCAGTACTTC.

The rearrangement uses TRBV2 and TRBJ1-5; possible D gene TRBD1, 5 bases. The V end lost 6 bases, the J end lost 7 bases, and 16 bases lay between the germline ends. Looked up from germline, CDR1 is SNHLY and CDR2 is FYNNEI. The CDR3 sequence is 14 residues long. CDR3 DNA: TGTGCCAGCAGATCACTAGGGGTGAGCCAGCCCCAGCATTTT. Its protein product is CASRSLGVSQPQHF.

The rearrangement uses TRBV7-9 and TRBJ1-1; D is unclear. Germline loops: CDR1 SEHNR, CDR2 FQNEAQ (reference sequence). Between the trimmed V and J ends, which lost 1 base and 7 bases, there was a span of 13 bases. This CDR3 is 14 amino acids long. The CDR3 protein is CASSLGQTYDEAFF. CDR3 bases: TGTGCCAGCAGCTTAGGCCAGACCTATGATGAAGCTTTCTTT.

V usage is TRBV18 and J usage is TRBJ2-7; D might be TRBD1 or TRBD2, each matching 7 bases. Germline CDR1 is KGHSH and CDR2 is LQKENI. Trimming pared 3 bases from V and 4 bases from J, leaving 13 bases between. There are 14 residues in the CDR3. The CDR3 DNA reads TGTGCCAGCTCACCGGGGGAGGGGGCTTACGAGCAGTACTTC. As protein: CASSPGEGAYEQYF.

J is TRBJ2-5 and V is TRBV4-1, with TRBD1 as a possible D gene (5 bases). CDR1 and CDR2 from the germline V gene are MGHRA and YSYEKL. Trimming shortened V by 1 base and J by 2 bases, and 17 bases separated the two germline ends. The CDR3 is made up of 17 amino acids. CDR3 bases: TGCGCCAGCAGCCAAGGGTTCACCAGGGTAGGGCAAGAGACCCAGTACTTC. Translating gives CASSQGFTRVGQETQYF.

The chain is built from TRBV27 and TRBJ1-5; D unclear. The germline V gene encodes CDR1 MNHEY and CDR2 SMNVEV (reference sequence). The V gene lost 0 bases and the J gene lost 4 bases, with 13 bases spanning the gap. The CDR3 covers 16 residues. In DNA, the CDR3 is TGTGCCAGCAGTTTATCGGGGAGGCCCAATAATCAGCCCCAGCATTTT. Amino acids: CASSLSGRPNNQPQHF.